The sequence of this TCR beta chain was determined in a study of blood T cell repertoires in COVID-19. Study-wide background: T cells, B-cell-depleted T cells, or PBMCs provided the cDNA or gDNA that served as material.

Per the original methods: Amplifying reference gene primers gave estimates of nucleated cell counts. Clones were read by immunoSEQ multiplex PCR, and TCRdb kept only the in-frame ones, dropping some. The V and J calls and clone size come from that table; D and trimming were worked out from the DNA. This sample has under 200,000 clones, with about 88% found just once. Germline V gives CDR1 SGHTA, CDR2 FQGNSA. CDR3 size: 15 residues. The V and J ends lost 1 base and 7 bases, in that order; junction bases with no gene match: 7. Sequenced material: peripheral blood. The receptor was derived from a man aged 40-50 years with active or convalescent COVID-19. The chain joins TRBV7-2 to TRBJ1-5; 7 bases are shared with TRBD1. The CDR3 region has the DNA TGTGCCAGCAGCTTAGTGGGACAGCATAGGCAGCCCCAGCATTTT. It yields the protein CASSLVGQHRQPQHF.